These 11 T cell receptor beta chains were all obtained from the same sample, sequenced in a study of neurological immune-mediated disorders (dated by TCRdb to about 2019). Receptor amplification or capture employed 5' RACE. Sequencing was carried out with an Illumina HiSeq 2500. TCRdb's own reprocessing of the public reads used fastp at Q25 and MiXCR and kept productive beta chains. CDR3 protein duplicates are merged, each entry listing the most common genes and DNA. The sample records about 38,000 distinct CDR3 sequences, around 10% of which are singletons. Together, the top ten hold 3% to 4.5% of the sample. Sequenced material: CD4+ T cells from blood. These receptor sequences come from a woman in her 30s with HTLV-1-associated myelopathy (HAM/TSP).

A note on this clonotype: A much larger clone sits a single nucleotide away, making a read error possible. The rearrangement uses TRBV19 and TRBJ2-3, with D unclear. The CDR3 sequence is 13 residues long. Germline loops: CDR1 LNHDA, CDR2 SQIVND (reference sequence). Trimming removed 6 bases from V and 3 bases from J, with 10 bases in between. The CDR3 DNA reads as TGTGCCAGTAGCCAAGCCTTAACAGATACGCAGTATTTT. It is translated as CASSQALTDTQYF.

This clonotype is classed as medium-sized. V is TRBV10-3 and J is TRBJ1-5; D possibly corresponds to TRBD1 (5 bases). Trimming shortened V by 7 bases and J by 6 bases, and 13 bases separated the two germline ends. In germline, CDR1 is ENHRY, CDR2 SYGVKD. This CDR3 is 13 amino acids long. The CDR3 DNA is TGTGCCATCATTCAAGGGGAAGGTCAGCCCCAGCATTTT. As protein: CAIIQGEGQPQHF.

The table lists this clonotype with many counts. The CDR3 sequence is CASRTGPNHGYTF. CDR3 nucleotide sequence: TGTGCCAGCAGAACGGGGCCCAACCATGGCTACACCTTC. This chain uses TRBV12-3 or TRBV12-4 with TRBJ1-2; a weak D match, TRBD1 (5 bases). With 6 bases removed from V and 6 bases from J, the gap between germline ends came to 14 bases. The CDR3 has 13 residues.

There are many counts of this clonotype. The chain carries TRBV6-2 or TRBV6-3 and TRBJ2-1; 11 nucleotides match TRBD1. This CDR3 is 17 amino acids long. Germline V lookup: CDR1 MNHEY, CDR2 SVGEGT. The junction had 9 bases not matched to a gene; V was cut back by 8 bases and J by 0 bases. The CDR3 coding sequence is TGTGCCAGCCGAGGACAGGGGGCGTGGGGCTCCTACAATGAGCAGTTCTTC. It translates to CASRGQGAWGSYNEQFF.

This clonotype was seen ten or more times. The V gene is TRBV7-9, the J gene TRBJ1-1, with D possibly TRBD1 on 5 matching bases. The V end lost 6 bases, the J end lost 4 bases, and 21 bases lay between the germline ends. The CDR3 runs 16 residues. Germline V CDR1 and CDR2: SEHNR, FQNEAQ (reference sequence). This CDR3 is CASRPKKSGPGTEAFF. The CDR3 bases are TGTGCCAGCAGGCCAAAAAAATCAGGGCCAGGCACTGAAGCTTTCTTT.

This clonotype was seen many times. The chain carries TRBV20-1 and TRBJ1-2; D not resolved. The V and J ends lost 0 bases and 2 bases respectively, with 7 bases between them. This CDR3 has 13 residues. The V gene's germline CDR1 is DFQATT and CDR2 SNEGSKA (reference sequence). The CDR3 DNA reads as TGCAGTGCTAGAGATCAGAAGAACTATGGCTACACCTTC. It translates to CSARDQKNYGYTF.

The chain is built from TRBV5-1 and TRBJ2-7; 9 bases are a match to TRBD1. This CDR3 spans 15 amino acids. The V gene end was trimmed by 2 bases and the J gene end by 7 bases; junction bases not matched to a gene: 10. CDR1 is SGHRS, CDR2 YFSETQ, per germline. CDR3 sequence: CASSLSGQGTGEQYF. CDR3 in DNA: TGCGCCAGCAGCTTATCGGGACAGGGCACCGGAGAGCAGTACTTC.

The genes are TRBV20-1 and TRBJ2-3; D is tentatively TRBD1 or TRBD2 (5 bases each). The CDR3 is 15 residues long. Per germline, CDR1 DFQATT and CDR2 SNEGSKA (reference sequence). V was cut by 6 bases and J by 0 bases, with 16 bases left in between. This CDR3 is CSATWGKKSTDTQYF. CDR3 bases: TGCAGTGCAACCTGGGGGAAAAAAAGCACAGATACGCAGTATTTT.

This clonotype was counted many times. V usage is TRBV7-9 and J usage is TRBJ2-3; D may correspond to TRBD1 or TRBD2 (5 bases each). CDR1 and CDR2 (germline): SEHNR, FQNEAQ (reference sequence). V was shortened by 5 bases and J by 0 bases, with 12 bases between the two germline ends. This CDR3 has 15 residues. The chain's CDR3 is CASSRDGVSTDTQYF. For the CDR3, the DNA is TGTGCCAGCAGCCGGGACGGAGTTAGCACAGATACGCAGTATTTT.

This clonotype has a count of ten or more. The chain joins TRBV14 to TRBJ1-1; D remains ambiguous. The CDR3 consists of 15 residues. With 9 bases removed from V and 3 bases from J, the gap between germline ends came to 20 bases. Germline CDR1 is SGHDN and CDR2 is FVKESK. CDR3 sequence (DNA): TGTGCCAGTCGATCCCTGGGTCGTGGGGACACTGAAGCTTTCTTT. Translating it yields CASRSLGRGDTEAFF.

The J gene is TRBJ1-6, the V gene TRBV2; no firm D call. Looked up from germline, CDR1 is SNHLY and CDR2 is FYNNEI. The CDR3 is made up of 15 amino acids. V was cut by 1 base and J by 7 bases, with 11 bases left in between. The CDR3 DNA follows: TGTGCCAGCAGTGAAGGGCGGGTGGGGAATTCACCCCTCCACTTT. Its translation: CASSEGRVGNSPLHF.